Sequencing of this TCR beta chain was carried out in a study of blood T cell repertoires in COVID-19. Study at large: The samples span acute and convalescent COVID-19 from the United States, Italy and Spain. Sources were T cells, B-cell-depleted T cells, or PBMCs; the material itself was cDNA or gDNA.

As processed by the authors: From reference gene primer amplification, estimates of nucleated cell counts were derived. The assay was immunoSEQ multiplex PCR, and TCRdb's table has in-frame clones only and misses some. V, J and clone size are those of that table, while D and trimming were read from the DNA. The sample has 140,000 to 150,000 clones; around 84% are singletons. Per the germline V gene, CDR1 is LGHDT and CDR2 is YNNKEL (reference sequence). The CDR3 totals 12 residues. The V and J ends lost 0 bases and 9 bases respectively, with 7 bases between them. The TCR comes from a woman aged 50 to 65 with acute or convalescent COVID-19. The specimen sequenced was peripheral blood. J is TRBJ2-3 and V is TRBV3-1 (or the pseudogene TRBV3-2), with D unclear. CDR3 in DNA: TGTGCCAGCAGCCAAGAGAGTGAGACGCAGTATTTT. It specifies CASSQESETQYF.